This note documents a single T cell receptor beta chain sequence. Its matching antigen is unknown. The ends were cut back, 3 bases at V and 4 bases at J, with 13 bases in the middle. This CDR3 spans 14 amino acids. Germline CDR1 KGHSH, CDR2 LQKENI. This specimen belongs to a study of identifying expanded T cells in peripheral blood. Findings of the study overall: Clone count variance between roughly two-week samples rose with total template count.

Measured with immunoSEQ multiplex PCR; TCRdb has only the in-frame clones, and not every one. The sample has roughly 100,000 clones; roughly 89% are singletons. The receptor was derived from a person aged 18 to 69 in good health. The specimen sequenced was blood. V is TRBV18 and J is TRBJ2-7; a possible D gene is TRBD2 (5 bases). The CDR3 region is CASSPLASHYEQYF. The CDR3 bases are TGTGCCAGCTCACCCCTCGCTAGCCATTACGAGCAGTACTTC.